This T cell receptor beta chain was retrieved from a study of response to subunit inactivated influenza vaccine. Study-level points and caveats: There was a suggestion from the authors that each seasonal influenza vaccination recruits few new T cells.

Trimming took off 3 bases at V and 3 bases at J, with 11 bases between the two ends. This CDR3 is 14 amino acids long. TCRdb redid the calling of the RT-PCR reads with MiXCR, one entry per CDR3 protein. Of just over 300,000 distinct CDR3 sequences in the sample, 22% were seen once. This clonotype was seen more than once but under ten times. Its antigen is not known. The TCR originated in a man aged 50 to 75 who received an inactivated influenza vaccine. The chain combines TRBV12-3 or TRBV12-4 with TRBJ1-2; D possibly corresponds to TRBD1 (5 bases). The sequencing here drew on PBMCs from blood, taken around 22 months after vaccination. CDR3 residues: CASSFWGSHYGYTF. The DNA of the CDR3 is TGTGCCAGCAGTTTTTGGGGGAGCCACTATGGCTACACCTTC.